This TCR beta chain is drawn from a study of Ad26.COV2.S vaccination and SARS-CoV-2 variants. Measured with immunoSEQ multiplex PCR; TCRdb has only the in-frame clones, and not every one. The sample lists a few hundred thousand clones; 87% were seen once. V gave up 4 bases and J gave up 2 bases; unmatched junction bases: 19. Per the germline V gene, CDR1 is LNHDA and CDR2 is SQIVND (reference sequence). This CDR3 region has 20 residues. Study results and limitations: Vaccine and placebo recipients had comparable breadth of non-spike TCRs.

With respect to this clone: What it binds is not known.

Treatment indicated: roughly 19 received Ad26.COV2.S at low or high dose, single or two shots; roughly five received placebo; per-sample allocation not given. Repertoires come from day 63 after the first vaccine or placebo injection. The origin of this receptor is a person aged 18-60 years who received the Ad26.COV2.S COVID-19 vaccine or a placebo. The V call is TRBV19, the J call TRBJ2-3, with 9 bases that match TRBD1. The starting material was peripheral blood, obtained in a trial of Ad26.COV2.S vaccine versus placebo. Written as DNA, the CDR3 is TGTGCCAGTAGTACCTTCGCCGGGACAGGGTATGGGGACACCACAGATACGCAGTATTTT. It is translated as CASSTFAGTGYGDTTDTQYF. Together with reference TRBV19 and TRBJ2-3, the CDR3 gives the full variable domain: DGGITQSPKYLFRKEGQNVTLSCEQNLNHDAMYWYRQDPGQGLRLIYYSQIVNDFQKGDIAEGYSVSREKKESFPLTVTSAQKNPTAFYLCASSTFAGTGYGDTTDTQYFGPGTRLTVL.